This T cell receptor beta chain was recovered during a study of cytomegalovirus exposure and HLA in healthy donors. To note about this clone: As yet, its antigen is unknown.

The CDR3 totals 14 residues. Trimming shortened V by 6 bases and J by 0 bases, and 9 bases separated the two germline ends. CDR1 and CDR2 from the germline V gene are KGHSH and LQKENI. Amplification used 60 Vbeta primers and 13 Jbeta primers. Method: immunoSEQ multiplex PCR; TCRdb's copy keeps in-frame clones and lacks some. Among around 170,000 clones listed, around 80% were seen once. Study-wide results and caveats: The investigators catalogued 164 TCR beta chains as cytomegalovirus-associated.

The source is a girl aged 5-17 years in good health and CMV-seropositive. The chain has TRBV18 and TRBJ1-5, with D hard to call. The sample was PBMCs. As DNA, the CDR3 is TGTGCCAGCTCGCCCACCTATAGCAATCAGCCCCAGCATTTT. Amino acids: CASSPTYSNQPQHF.